Given below is one TCR beta chain in context. CDR3 length: 15 amino acids. The germline gives CDR1 SGHRS, CDR2 YFSETQ. V lost 1 base to trimming and J lost 5 bases, with 14 bases between them. The sample originates from a study of blood T cells in healthy people across ages. A second PCR of roughly 7 to 11 cycles used a sample-barcoded 5' primer and a J-beta primer mix. In TCRdb, the 5' RACE reads were re-called with MiXCR into one record per CDR3 protein. The data hold about 1.5 million distinct CDR3 sequences, with 35% to 45% observed a single time. Sequenced sample: blood. The chain employs TRBV5-1 and TRBJ2-3, with D possibly being TRBD2 (7 bases). This TCR derives from a woman younger than 35 in good health. CDR3 coding DNA: TGCGCCAGCAGCTTGATCGGGGGGCTTGGAGATACGCAGTATTTT. It translates to CASSLIGGLGDTQYF. The full variable domain, with the rest looked up from reference TRBV5-1 and TRBJ2-3, is KAGVTQTPRYLIKTRGQQVTLSCSPISGHRSVSWYQQTPGQGLQFLFEYFSETQRNKGNFPGRFSGRQFSNSRSEMNVSTLELGDSALYLCASSLIGGLGDTQYFGPGTRLTVL.